This TCR beta chain stems from a study of blood T cell repertoires in COVID-19. Across the whole study: COVID-19 samples collected from the United States, Italy and Spain covered acute and convalescent phases.

Germline V gene sequence: CDR1 SGHRS, CDR2 YFSETQ. The V and J ends lost 2 bases and 5 bases respectively, with 19 bases between them. CDR3 size: 16 residues. Here immunoSEQ multiplex PCR was the method, and the copy in TCRdb shows in-frame clones only, minus some. The sample carries tens of thousands of clones, roughly 80% recorded once. The J gene is TRBJ2-5, the V gene TRBV5-1; D is perhaps TRBD2 (5 bases). The sequenced sample was peripheral blood. The receptor comes from a human donor with acute or convalescent COVID-19. The donor label of this sample is uncertain. The CDR3 nucleotides read TGCGCCAGCAGCTTAATCGCCCACGGAGGCACTGAGACCCAGTACTTC. Its protein product is CASSLIAHGGTETQYF.